The entry below describes one T cell receptor beta chain. Its antigen is still unknown. No base-level quality is on record; no much larger clone is a single base apart. TCR CDR3 regions were amplified from genomic DNA by multiplex PCR using the deep immunoSEQ assay. Genomic DNA extracted from each cell subset was distributed evenly over all wells of several immunoSEQ 96-well plates, and each plate served as one replicate. For sorted subsets, each replicate PCR was loaded with 200 ng genomic DNA, equivalent to 30,000 or so T cell genomes. Purified libraries were quantified with a Qubit 3.0 fluorometer, sized on a Bioanalyzer 2100, and re-quantified with the KAPA Library Quantification kit. Each immunoSEQ 96-well plate was sequenced on its own single-read 150-cycle Illumina NextSeq 550 flow cell. As for the original processing: Because only junctional sequences without quality scores were contained in the immunoSEQ output, filtering matching that applied to full-length reads could not be performed. Sequences were annotated with PyIR, a Python wrapper for IgBLAST v1.9, and V/J genes and CDR3 were assigned using IMGT germline references. Reads were removed for weak V/J assignments (E-value above 1e-6), missing CDR3, stop codons, out-of-frame junctions, or ambiguous translated residues. V3J clonotypes were defined by identical inferred V gene, J gene, and CDR3 amino acid sequence. To compute the percentage overlap between repertoires, the number of shared unique clonotypes was divided by the size of the smaller repertoire. RTK rarefaction, the Chao1 estimator, and Recon v2.1 estimates of unobserved clonotypes were used to assess repertoire richness. Generation probabilities for all TCRbeta clonotypes obtained by the gDNA method from a handful of donors were computed using OLGA. TCRdb obtained this table from immuneACCESS and retained in-frame rearrangements with V and J assigned. These tables miss some clones; where compared with another copy, unresolved V genes account for less than half of the shortfall, and the remainder is unexplained. V and J calls and clone size come straight from that table; D and trimming were deduced from the DNA. The sample table holds roughly 2 million clones, of which nearly 97% were seen once. Of the sample, approximately 0.13% falls within the top ten clones.

The data belong to a study of shared clonotypes between healthy human individuals (dated by TCRdb to 2018 to 2020). As for the study more broadly: The cohort comprised two women and a few men aged 18 to 49 years. For each donor, CD4 naive and CD4 memory were each run on three plates, CD8 naive on two plates, and CD8 memory on one plate. Per donor, leukapheresis produced somewhere between about 0.9 and 10 billion PBMCs. Blood TCR repertoires of about five healthy adults were deeply sequenced to estimate repertoire size and the extent of clonotype sharing between individuals. Different laboratories and diverse techniques were used to prepare libraries and sequence TCR repertoires, to increase sequencing depth and limit assay-specific biases. General findings and caveats noted by the study authors: Across four donors, around 5% of naive CD4, approximately 3.6% of naive CD8, about 2.3% of memory CD4, and 0.3% to 0.45% of memory CD8 clonotypes were shared. Larger estimated clonotype richness was generally found for naive subsets than for memory subsets. Sampling was restricted to blood, and TCR repertoires in tissues likely differ from the TCR repertoires found in blood. Rarefaction of sorted-subset datasets indicated incomplete sequencing despite the large sequencing depth. Compared with non-shared clonotypes, clonotypes shared by all four sorted-subset donors had higher generation probabilities. Because the study included only a small number of donors, the genetic and exposure-history diversity represented was limited. Pairwise subsampling led to the expectation that sequencing depth would affect the degree of clonotype sharing among donors.

The donors were healthy, HIV-negative adults who had no recently reported acute infections or vaccinations. Only Caucasian adults living in Nashville, Tennessee, USA were represented among the donors. CD4+ T cells were enriched through magnetic negative selection, after which naive cells were positively selected on CD45RA and the remaining negative fraction served as the memory subset. Blood was collected by leukapheresis, and PBMCs were isolated by Ficoll-Histopaque density gradient centrifugation and then cryopreserved in liquid nitrogen vapor phase. Analytical flow cytometry was used to check the purity and quantity of each magnetically sorted T cell population. Genomic DNA was isolated from each sorted fraction and quantified by UV absorbance on a Nanodrop 2000c. The CDR3 has 14 amino acids, counting the end cysteine and phenylalanine. Only the CDR3 part of the read is kept: 42 bases, read in frame from the first base. V sheds 0 bases and J sheds 2 bases, leaving 5 bases between their ends. CDR1 and CDR2 (SGHKS, YYEKEE) derive from the germline V gene (reference sequence).

Material: naive CD4+ T cells sorted from blood. What the cell subset or site label conveys for this sample: CD45RA+ positively selected. The chain employs TRBV5-5 and TRBJ2-2; there is no confident call for the D gene. The TCR comes from a man between 18 and 29 years old in good health. The DNA sequence is as follows: TGTGCCAGCAGCTTGGGCGCAAACACCGGGGAGCTGTTTTTT. Translated, it reads CASSLGANTGELFF.